The T cell receptor (beta chain) described here comes from a study of CD8 T cells in ankylosing spondylitis. Germline V CDR1 and CDR2: SQVTM, ANQGSEA. The CDR3 is 11 residues long. The ends were cut back, 8 bases at V and 8 bases at J, with 15 bases in the middle. By quantitative 5'-RACE with molecular barcodes, the TCR beta libraries were made. TCRdb processed the 5' RACE reads anew with MiXCR; each CDR3 protein has one entry. This table holds a few hundred thousand distinct CDR3 sequences, 5.5% to 7.5% found once. This clonotype was seen at least ten times. Its antigen remains unidentified. Whole-study results and caveats: Disease-linked clones were CD8+ and relatively rare in peripheral blood. Disease-linked clones were reportedly significantly enriched in matched ankylosing spondylitis synovial fluid. Seemingly characteristic of ankylosing spondylitis blood was a TCR beta motif consisting of several highly homologous variants.

V and J are TRBV29-1 and TRBJ1-2; D possibly corresponds to TRBD1 (5 bases). What was sequenced was blood, either unsorted or a sorted T cell fraction (not recorded which). This TCR was recovered from a male donor with ankylosing spondylitis. As DNA, the CDR3 is TGCAGCTTTACAGGTTTAGGGGGCTACACCTTC. Translated: CSFTGLGGYTF.